This entry lists 18 T cell receptor beta chains sequenced from one sample in a study of T-cell memory formation after mild COVID-19. MiXCR was run by TCRdb on the 5' RACE reads, yielding one entry per CDR3 protein. Of approximately 390,000 distinct CDR3 sequences listed, about 17% are singletons. The sequenced material came from PBMCs or a T cell subset sorted from them (not recorded which). These receptors all come from a man between 18 and 29 years old who had mild COVID-19 (a few samples of this study predate the infection). Cell type and time point are not known.

The chain carries TRBV7-2 and TRBJ2-1, with D possibly being TRBD1 (7 bases). This CDR3 comprises 15 residues. The V and J ends lost 5 bases and 4 bases respectively, with 15 bases between them. Germline assignment: CDR1 SGHTA and CDR2 FQGNSA. The CDR3 DNA reads TGTGCCAGCAGCGACGACAGGGCGGGATACAATGAGCAGTTCTTC. Protein sequence: CASSDDRAGYNEQFF.

The chain couples TRBV28 to TRBJ2-7; 13 nucleotides align to TRBD2. The CDR3 covers 14 residues. Germline V CDR1 and CDR2: MDHEN, SYDVKM. The junction had 0 bases not matched to a gene; V was cut back by 5 bases and J by 2 bases. Written as DNA, the CDR3 is TGTGCCAGCAGTACTAGCGGGGGGGCCTACGAGCAGTACGTC. Amino acid sequence: CASSTSGGAYEQYV.

The rearrangement links TRBV7-8 to TRBJ1-2; the D gene is possibly TRBD1 (5 bases). This CDR3 has 13 amino acids. Trimming removed 5 bases at V and 1 base at J, with 8 bases between. Germline-derived CDR1 and CDR2 are SGHVS and FQNEAQ. CDR3 coding DNA: TGTGCCAGCAGCCTCAGGGATAACTATGGCTACACCTTC. Translation: CASSLRDNYGYTF.

This chain links TRBV25-1 with TRBJ1-2; unclear D gene. The germline V and J ends were trimmed by 5 bases and 8 bases, with 12 bases remaining between them. The CDR3 spans 12 residues. Germline assignment: CDR1 MGHDK and CDR2 SYGVNS. The CDR3 protein is CASSSSLDGYTF. The CDR3, as DNA: TGTGCCAGCAGTTCCAGCCTAGACGGCTACACCTTC.

About this clonotype itself: A much larger clonotype is one base distant, so this may be a read error. The chain's CDR3 is CASSRDRENTEAFF. The CDR3 DNA follows: TGTGCCAGCAGCCGGGACAGGGAGAACACTGAAGCTTTCTTT. The rearrangement links TRBV9 to TRBJ1-1; 9 positions match TRBD1. With V trimmed by 4 bases and J by 1 base, 2 bases remained unmatched. Per germline, CDR1 SGDLS and CDR2 YYNGEE. The CDR3 totals 14 residues.

Comment on this clonotype: One junction end disagrees with the germline gene, perhaps due to a read error. The chain employs TRBV2 and TRBJ2-5; the D gene is possibly TRBD2 (5 bases). This CDR3 has 13 residues. CDR1 SNHLY and CDR2 FYNNEI come from the germline V gene. This chain's CDR3 is CASSEEDQGTQYF. Written as DNA, the CDR3 is TGTGCCAGCAGTGAGGAGGACCAAGGGACCCAGTACTTC.

This clonotype was observed a handful of times. J is TRBJ2-3 and V is TRBV6-2 or TRBV6-3, with 8 bases that match TRBD2. There are 15 residues in the CDR3. Trimming at V came to 7 bases and at J to 2 bases, leaving 8 bases not matched to a gene. In germline, CDR1 is MNHEY, CDR2 SVGEGT. The chain's CDR3 is CASTPGGGFTDTQYF. Here the CDR3 DNA reads TGTGCCAGCACCCCCGGGGGGGGTTTCACAGATACGCAGTATTTT.

V is TRBV7-2 and J is TRBJ2-1, with 9 bases identical to TRBD1. The CDR3 totals 16 residues. J gave up 8 bases and V 6 bases, and 14 bases lay outside the gene matches. Germline V gene lookup returns CDR1 SGHTA and CDR2 FQGNSA. CDR3: CASSSPGGQGFHEQFF. The CDR3 coding sequence is TGTGCCAGCAGTTCCCCGGGCGGACAGGGGTTCCATGAGCAGTTCTTC.

The J gene is TRBJ1-5, the V gene TRBV7-9; D call uncertain. Germline CDR1 is SEHNR and CDR2 is FQNEAQ (reference sequence). V was clipped by 1 base and J by 1 base, with 5 bases between them. The CDR3 has 14 amino acids. CDR3 sequence (DNA): TGTGCCAGCAGCTTAGAGGAGAGCAATCAGCCCCAGCATTTT. Protein product: CASSLEESNQPQHF.

The chain uses TRBV20-1 and TRBJ1-5; D gene unclear. The CDR3 has 15 residues. V shed 0 bases and J shed 7 bases, with 16 bases lying between them. Germline V gene data show CDR1 as DFQATT and CDR2 as SNEGSKA (reference sequence). The CDR3 DNA is TGCAGTGCTAGAGATCCAGGACGTCTTCTACAGCCCCAGCATTTT. Amino acid sequence: CSARDPGRLLQPQHF.

This chain links TRBV5-5 with TRBJ2-5; D remains ambiguous. The CDR3 covers 14 residues. Deletions cut 0 bases from V and 2 bases from J, with 8 bases between. The germline gives CDR1 SGHKS, CDR2 YYEKEE (reference sequence). The CDR3 nucleotides read TGTGCCAGCAGCTTGGAATGGGGACAAGAGACCCAGTACTTC. As protein: CASSLEWGQETQYF.

The gene calls are TRBV5-5 and TRBJ1-6; D gene uncertain. This CDR3 region has 12 residues. The germline V gene encodes CDR1 SGHKS and CDR2 YYEKEE (reference sequence). Trimming removed 0 bases at V and 14 bases at J, with 9 bases between. CDR3: CASSLDPPTLHF. The CDR3 bases are TGTGCCAGCAGCTTGGACCCACCGACCCTCCACTTT.

This clonotype was seen at least ten times. V is TRBV5-1 and J is TRBJ2-7; a possible D gene is TRBD1 (6 bases). The ends were cut back, 0 bases at V and 2 bases at J, with 9 bases in the middle. CDR3 size: 14 residues. Germline values: CDR1 SGHRS, CDR2 YFSETQ. The CDR3 here is CASSLVQGPYEQYF. In DNA form, the CDR3 reads TGCGCCAGCAGCTTGGTACAGGGACCCTACGAGCAGTACTTC.

This clonotype was detected only a few times. The rearrangement joins TRBV5-1 to TRBJ2-1; D is ambiguous. Between the trimmed V and J ends, which lost 0 bases and 2 bases, there was a span of 9 bases. CDR1 and CDR2 from the germline V gene are SGHRS and YFSETQ. The CDR3 extends over 15 amino acids. The CDR3 nucleotides read TGCGCCAGCAGCTTGGAGGGCCCTACCTACAATGAGCAGTTCTTC. It specifies CASSLEGPTYNEQFF.

The V and J genes are TRBV5-1 and TRBJ2-4, with TRBD1 matching 11 bases. Germline CDR1 SGHRS, CDR2 YFSETQ. This CDR3 region has 16 residues. The ends lost 2 bases at V and 2 bases at J; junction bases unmatched: 3. CDR3 amino acids: CASSFGQGASKNIQYF. As DNA, the CDR3 is TGCGCCAGCAGCTTCGGACAGGGGGCTTCCAAAAACATTCAGTACTTC.

V and J are TRBV6-2 or TRBV6-3 and TRBJ2-1; TRBD1 is a possible D gene (7 bases). Germline CDR1 is MNHEY and CDR2 is SVGEGT. CDR3 length equals 18 residues. V dropped 4 bases and J dropped 0 bases, with 19 bases sitting between them. CDR3 sequence (DNA): TGTGCCAGCAGTTCCCCAATATCCCAGGGGGGCTCCTACAATGAGCAGTTCTTC. Residues: CASSSPISQGGSYNEQFF.

There are a few counts of this clonotype. This sequence joins TRBV5-6 and TRBJ2-5; D tentatively fits TRBD1 or TRBD2 (5 bases each). The CDR3 is made up of 14 amino acids. CDR1 and CDR2 from the germline V gene are SGHDT and YYEEEE. V gave up 2 bases and J gave up 5 bases, with 13 bases separating them. CDR3 region: CASSFSGTRETQYF. The DNA of the CDR3 is TGTGCCAGCAGCTTCTCAGGGACCCGGGAGACCCAGTACTTC.

This clonotype came up a few times. The chain has TRBV7-2 and TRBJ2-3; D might be TRBD2 (7 bases). V dropped 5 bases and J dropped 4 bases, with 16 bases sitting between them. Germline-derived CDR1 and CDR2 are SGHTA and FQGNSA. The length of the CDR3 is 15 residues. The CDR3 nucleotides are TGTGCCAGCAGCCTGTGGCGGGGGCTCTCAGATACGCAGTATTTT. It specifies CASSLWRGLSDTQYF.